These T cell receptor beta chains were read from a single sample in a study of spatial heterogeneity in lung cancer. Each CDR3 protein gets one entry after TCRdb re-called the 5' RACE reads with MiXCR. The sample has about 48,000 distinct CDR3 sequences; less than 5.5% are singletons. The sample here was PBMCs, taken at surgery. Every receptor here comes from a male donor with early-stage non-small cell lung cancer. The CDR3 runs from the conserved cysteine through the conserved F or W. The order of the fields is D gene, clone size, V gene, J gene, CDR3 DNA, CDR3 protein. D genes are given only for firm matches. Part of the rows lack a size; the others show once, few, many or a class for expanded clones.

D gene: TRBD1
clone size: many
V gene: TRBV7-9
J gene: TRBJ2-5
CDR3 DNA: TGTGCCAGCAGCTTAGGGGATGGGGGACAGCAAGAGACCCAGTACTTC
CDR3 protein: CASSLGDGGQQETQYF

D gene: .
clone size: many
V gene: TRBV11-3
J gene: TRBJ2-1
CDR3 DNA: TGTGCCAGCAGCCACGGAGGGGGCAGGGGTTACAATGAGCAGTTCTTC
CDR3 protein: CASSHGGGRGYNEQFF

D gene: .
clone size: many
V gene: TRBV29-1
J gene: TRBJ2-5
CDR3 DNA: TGCAGCGCATGGACAGTTTTACAAGAGACCCAGTACTTC
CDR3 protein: CSAWTVLQETQYF

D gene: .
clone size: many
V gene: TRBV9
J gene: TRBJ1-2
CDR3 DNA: TGTGCCAGCAGCGTACGACCCCTTTATGGCTACACCTTC
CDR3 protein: CASSVRPLYGYTF

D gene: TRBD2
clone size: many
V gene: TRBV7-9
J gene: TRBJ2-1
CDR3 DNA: TGTGCCAGCAGCTTAGTGGTCGGGAGGAGGTACAATGAGCAGTTCTTC
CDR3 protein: CASSLVVGRRYNEQFF

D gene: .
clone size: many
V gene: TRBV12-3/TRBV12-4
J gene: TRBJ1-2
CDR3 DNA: TGTGCCAGCAGTTTCGGGGGGCTGTTCTATGGCTACACCTTC
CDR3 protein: CASSFGGLFYGYTF

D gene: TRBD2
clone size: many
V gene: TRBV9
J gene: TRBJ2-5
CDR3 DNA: TGTGCCAGCAGCCCTCAGAGTAGCGGGAGCCACGAGACCCAGTACTTC
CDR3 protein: CASSPQSSGSHETQYF

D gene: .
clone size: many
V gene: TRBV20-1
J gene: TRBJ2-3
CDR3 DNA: TGCAGTGCTAGAGCTGAACCAGATACGCAGTATTTT
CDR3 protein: CSARAEPDTQYF

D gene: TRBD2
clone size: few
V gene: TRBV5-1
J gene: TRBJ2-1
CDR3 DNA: TGCGCCAGCAGCCCCCGACTAGCGGGAGGGCCGAGCTCCTACAATGAGCAGTTCTTC
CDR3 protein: CASSPRLAGGPSSYNEQFF

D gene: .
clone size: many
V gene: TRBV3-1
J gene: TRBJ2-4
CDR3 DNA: TGTGCCAGCAGCCGGAACGGACACCTGTGGTTC
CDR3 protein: CASSRNGHLWF

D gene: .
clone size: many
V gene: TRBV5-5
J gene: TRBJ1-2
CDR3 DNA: TGTGCCAGCAGCCCAGGGGACCTTAACTATGGCTACACCTTC
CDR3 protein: CASSPGDLNYGYTF

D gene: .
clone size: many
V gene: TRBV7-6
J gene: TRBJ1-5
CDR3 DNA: TGTGCCAGCAGCTTAGCGGGTCAGGGTCAGCCCCAGCATTTT
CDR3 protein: CASSLAGQGQPQHF

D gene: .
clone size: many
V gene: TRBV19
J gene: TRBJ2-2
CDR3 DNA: TGTGCCAGTAGTATGGGGAACACCGGGGAGCTGTTTTTT
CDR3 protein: CASSMGNTGELFF

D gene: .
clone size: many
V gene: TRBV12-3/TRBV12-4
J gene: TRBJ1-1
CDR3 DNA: TGTGCCAGCAGTTTAGACCCAGCGGACACTGAAGCTTTCTTT
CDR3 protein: CASSLDPADTEAFF

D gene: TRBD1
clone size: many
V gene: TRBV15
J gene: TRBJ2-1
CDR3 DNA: TGTGCCACCAGCAGAACCGGGACAGGGGGCTGGGAGCAGTTCTTC
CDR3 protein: CATSRTGTGGWEQFF

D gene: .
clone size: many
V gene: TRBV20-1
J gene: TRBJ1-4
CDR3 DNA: TGCAGTGCTAGTCTCTCCCAGGGTGAAAAACTGTTTTTT
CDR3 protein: CSASLSQGEKLFF

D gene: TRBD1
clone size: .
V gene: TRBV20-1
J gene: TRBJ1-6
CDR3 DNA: TGCAGTGCTAGAGATTATGTAGCCAGCACAGGGGGAAATTCACCCCTCCACTTT
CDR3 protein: CSARDYVASTGGNSPLHF

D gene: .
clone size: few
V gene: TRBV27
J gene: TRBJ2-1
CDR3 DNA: TGTGCCAGCAGTCACGGGACTTACGGCTACAATGAGCAGTTCTTC
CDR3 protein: CASSHGTYGYNEQFF

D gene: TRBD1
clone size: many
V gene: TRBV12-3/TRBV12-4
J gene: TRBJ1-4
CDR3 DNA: TGTGCCAGCAGTTCGGGACAGCTAAATGAAAAACTGTTTTTT
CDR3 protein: CASSSGQLNEKLFF

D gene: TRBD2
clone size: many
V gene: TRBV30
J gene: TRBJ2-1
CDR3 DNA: TGTGCCTGGGGACTAGCGGCCTACAATGAGCAGTTCTTC
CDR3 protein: CAWGLAAYNEQFF

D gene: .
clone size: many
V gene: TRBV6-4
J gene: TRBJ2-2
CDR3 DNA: TGTGCCAGCAGTTCATCAGCGAACACCGGGGAGCTGTTTTTT
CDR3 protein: CASSSSANTGELFF

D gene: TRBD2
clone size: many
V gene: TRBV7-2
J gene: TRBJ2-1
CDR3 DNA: TGTGCCAGCAGCCCCCTGACTAGCGGAAATTACAATGAGCAGTTCTTC
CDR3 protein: CASSPLTSGNYNEQFF

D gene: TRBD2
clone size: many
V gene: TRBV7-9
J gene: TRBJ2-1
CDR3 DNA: TGTGCCAGCAGCTCTAGCGGGAGAGGACTCTATGAGCAGTTCTTC
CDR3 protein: CASSSSGRGLYEQFF

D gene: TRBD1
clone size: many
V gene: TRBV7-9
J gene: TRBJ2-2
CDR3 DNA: TGTGCCAGCAGGACGACAGGGTATAACGGGGAGCTGTTTTTT
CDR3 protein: CASRTTGYNGELFF

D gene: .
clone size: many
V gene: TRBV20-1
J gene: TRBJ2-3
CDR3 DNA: TGCAGTGCTAGCCTACAGGGTGAAACAGATACGCAGTATTTT
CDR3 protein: CSASLQGETDTQYF